This TCR beta chain originates from a study of blood T cell repertoires in COVID-19. At the level of the study: The United States, Italy and Spain were the sources of the acute and convalescent COVID-19 samples. T cells, B-cell-depleted T cells, or PBMCs provided the cDNA or gDNA that served as material.

V lost 6 bases and J 2 bases, leaving 15 bases between the germline ends. The CDR3 consists of 15 residues. Germline CDR1 MNHEY, CDR2 SVGAGI. Exposed volunteers were people who met a COVID-19 case within 2 weeks before study entry. Generated by immunoSEQ multiplex PCR, the TCRdb table keeps only in-frame clones and is missing some. The repertoire holds fewer than 200,000 clones, with 84% as singletons. The chain has TRBV6-5 and TRBJ2-3; D may be TRBD2 (5 bases). The sample taken for sequencing was PBMCs or T cells enriched from blood (not recorded which). The receptor's source is a woman aged 30 to 39 who had been exposed to COVID-19. The CDR3 is CASSKRGHNTDTQYF. The CDR3 DNA is TGTGCCAGCAGCAAACGAGGGCACAACACAGATACGCAGTATTTT.